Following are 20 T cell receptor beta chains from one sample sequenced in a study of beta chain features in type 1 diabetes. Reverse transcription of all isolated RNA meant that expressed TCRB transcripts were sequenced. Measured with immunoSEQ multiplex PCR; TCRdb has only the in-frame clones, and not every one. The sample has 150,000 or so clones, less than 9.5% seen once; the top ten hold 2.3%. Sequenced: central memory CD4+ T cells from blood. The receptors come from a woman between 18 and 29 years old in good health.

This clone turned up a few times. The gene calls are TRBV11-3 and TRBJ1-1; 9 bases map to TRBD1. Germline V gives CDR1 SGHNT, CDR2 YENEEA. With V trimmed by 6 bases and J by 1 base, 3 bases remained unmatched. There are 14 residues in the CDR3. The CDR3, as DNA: TGTGCCAGCAGGACAGGGGGAGCGAACACTGAAGCTTTCTTT. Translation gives CASRTGGANTEAFF.

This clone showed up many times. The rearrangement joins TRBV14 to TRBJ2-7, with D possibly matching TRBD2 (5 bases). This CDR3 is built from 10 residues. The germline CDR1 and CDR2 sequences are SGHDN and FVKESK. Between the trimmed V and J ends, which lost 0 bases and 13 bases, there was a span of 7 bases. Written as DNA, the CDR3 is TGTGCCAGCAGCCAAGAGAGGGATTACTTC. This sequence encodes CASSQERDYF.

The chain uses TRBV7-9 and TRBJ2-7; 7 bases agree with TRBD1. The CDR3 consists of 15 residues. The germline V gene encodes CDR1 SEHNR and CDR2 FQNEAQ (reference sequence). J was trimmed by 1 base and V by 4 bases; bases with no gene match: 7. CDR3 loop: CASSSQATGSYEQYF. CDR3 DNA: TGTGCCAGCAGCTCCCAAGCGACAGGGTCCTACGAGCAGTACTTC.

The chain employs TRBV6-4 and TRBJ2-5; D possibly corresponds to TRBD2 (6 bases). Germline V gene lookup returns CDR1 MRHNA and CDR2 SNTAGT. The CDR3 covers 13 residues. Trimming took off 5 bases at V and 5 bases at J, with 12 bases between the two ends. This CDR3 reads CASSRGLGETQYF. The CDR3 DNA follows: TGTGCCAGCAGTCGGGGACTGGGGGAGACCCAGTACTTC.

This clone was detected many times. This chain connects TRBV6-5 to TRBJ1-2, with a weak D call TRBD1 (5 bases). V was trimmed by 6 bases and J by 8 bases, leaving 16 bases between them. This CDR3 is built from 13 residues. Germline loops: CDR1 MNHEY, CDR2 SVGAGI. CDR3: CASSEGLHGGYTF. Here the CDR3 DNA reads TGTGCCAGCAGCGAGGGACTACACGGGGGCTACACCTTC.

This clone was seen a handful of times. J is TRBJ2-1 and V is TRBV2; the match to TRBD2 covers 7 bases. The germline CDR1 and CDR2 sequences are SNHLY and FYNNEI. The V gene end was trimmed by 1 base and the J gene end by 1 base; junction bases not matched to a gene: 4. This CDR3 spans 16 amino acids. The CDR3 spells CASSEEGSGSYNEQFF. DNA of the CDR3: TGTGCCAGCAGTGAAGAGGGTAGCGGGTCCTACAATGAGCAGTTCTTC.

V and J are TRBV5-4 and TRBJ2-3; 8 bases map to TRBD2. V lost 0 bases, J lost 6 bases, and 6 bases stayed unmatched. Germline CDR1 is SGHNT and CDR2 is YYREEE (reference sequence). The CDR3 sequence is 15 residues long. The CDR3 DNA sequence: TGTGCCAGCAGCTTGGCGGGAGGGCCAATGGATACGCAGTATTTT. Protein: CASSLAGGPMDTQYF. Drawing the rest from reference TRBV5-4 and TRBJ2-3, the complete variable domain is ETGVTQSPTHLIKTRGQQVTLRCSSQSGHNTVSWYQQALGQGPQFIFQYYREEENGRGNFPPRFSGLQFPNYSSELNVNALELDDSALYLCASSLAGGPMDTQYFGPGTRLTVL.

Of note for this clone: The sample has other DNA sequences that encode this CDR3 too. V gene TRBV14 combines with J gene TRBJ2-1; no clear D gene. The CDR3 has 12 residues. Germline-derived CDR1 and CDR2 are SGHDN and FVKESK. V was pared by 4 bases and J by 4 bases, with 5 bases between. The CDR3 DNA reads TGTGCCAGCAGCCTTCAGTACAATGAGCAGTTCTTC. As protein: CASSLQYNEQFF.

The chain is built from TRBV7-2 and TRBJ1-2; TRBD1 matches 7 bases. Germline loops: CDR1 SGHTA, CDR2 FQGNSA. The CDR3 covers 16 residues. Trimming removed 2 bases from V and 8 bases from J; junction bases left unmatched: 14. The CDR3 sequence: CASSLNPSTGTEGYTF. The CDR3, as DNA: TGTGCCAGCAGCTTAAACCCCTCGACCGGGACAGAAGGCTACACCTTC.

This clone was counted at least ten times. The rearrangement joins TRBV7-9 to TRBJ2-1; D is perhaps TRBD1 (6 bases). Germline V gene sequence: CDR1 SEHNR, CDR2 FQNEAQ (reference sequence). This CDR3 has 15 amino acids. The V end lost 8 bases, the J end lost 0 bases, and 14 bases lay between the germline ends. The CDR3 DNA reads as TGTGCCAGCCCCCGGACAGACGGCTCCTACAATGAGCAGTTCTTC. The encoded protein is CASPRTDGSYNEQFF.

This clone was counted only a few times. CDR3 nucleotides: TGTGCCAGCAGCTTAAAAGGCGGGCTTACTGAGCAGTTCTTC. The encoded protein is CASSLKGGLTEQFF. The chain has TRBV13 and TRBJ2-1, with a tentative D call TRBD2 (5 bases). The CDR3 is made up of 14 amino acids. The V end lost 2 bases, the J end lost 9 bases, and 14 bases lay between the germline ends. Germline V gives CDR1 PRHDT, CDR2 FYEKMQ (reference sequence).

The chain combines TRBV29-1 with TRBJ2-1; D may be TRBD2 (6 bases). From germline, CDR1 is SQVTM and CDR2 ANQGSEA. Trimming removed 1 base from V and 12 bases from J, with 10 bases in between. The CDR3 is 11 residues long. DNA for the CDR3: TGCAGCGTTGAAGCGGGAGCCTTGCAGTTCTTC. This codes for CSVEAGALQFF.

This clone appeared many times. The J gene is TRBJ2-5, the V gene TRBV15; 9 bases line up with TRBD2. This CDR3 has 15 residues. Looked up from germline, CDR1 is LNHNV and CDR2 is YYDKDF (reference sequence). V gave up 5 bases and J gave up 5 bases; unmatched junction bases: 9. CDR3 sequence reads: CATSAQTSGTETQYF. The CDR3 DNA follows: TGTGCCACCAGCGCCCAGACTAGCGGAACGGAGACCCAGTACTTC. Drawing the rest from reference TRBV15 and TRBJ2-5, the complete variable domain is DAMVIQNPRYQVTQFGKPVTLSCSQTLNHNVMYWYQQKSSQAPKLLFHYYDKDFNNEADTPDNFQSRRPNTSFCFLDIRSPGLGDTAMYLCATSAQTSGTETQYFGPGTRLLVL.

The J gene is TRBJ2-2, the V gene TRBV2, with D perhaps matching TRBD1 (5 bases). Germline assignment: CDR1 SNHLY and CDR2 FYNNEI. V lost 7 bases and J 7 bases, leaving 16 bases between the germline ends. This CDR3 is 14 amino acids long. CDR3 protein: CASTSMGRSGELFF. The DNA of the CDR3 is TGTGCCAGCACTTCGATGGGGCGGAGCGGGGAGCTGTTTTTT.

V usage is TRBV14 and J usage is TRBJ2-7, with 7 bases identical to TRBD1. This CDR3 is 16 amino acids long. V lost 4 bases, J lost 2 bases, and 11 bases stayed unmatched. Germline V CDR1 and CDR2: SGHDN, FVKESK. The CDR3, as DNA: TGTGCCAGCAGCCCCAGGCCAGGGACAGTCACCTACGAGCAGTACTTC. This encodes CASSPRPGTVTYEQYF.

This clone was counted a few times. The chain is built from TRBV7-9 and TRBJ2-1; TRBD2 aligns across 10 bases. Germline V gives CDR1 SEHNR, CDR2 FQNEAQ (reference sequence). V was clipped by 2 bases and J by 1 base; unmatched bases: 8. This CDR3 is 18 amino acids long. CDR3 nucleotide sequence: TGTGCCAGCAGCTTATTAAGAGTAGCGGGAGGATCCTACAATGAGCAGTTCTTC. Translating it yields CASSLLRVAGGSYNEQFF.

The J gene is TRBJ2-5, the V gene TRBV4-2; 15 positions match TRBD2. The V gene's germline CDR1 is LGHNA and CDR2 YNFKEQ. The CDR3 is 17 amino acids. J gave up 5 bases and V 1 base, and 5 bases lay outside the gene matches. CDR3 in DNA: TGTGCCAGCAGCCAAGGGGGACTAGCGGGAGGTCGGGAGACCCAGTACTTC. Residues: CASSQGGLAGGRETQYF.

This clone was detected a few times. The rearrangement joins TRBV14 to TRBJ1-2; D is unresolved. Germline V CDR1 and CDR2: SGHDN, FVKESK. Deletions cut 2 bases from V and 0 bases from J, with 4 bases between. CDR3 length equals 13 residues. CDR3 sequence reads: CASSQSANYGYTF. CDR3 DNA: TGTGCCAGCAGCCAATCGGCTAACTATGGCTACACCTTC. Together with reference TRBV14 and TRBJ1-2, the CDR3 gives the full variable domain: EAGVTQFPSHSVIEKGQTVTLRCDPISGHDNLYWYRRVMGKEIKFLLHFVKESKQDESGMPNNRFLAERTGGTYSTLKVQPAELEDSGVYFCASSQSANYGYTFGSGTRLTVV.

CDR3 coding DNA: TGTGCCAGCAGTGAGATTAGGACTAGCGGGTGGAGGGATACGCAGTATTTT. Protein sequence: CASSEIRTSGWRDTQYF. This chain joins TRBV2 and TRBJ2-3; 11 positions agree with TRBD2. The V segment lost 3 bases and the J segment 6 bases; nucleotides outside the gene matches: 11. The CDR3 extends over 17 amino acids. Germline V lookup: CDR1 SNHLY, CDR2 FYNNEI.

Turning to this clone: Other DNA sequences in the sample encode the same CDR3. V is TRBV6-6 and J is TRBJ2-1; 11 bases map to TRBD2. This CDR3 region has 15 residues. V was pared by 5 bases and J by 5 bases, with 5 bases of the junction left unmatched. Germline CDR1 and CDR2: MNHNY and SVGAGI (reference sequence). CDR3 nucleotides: TGTGCCAGCAGTAGTCCGGGACTAGCGGACAATGAGCAGTTCTTC. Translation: CASSSPGLADNEQFF.